This T cell receptor (beta chain) was obtained from a study of cytomegalovirus exposure and HLA in healthy donors. V was pared by 2 bases and J by 5 bases, with 5 bases of the junction left unmatched. The germline CDR1 and CDR2 sequences are KGHSH and LQKENI. The CDR3 totals 16 residues. A multiplex PCR was run with 60 Vbeta primers and 13 Jbeta primers. The assay was immunoSEQ multiplex PCR, and TCRdb's table has in-frame clones only and misses some. The data contain roughly 150,000 clones, 76% of them singletons. The J gene is TRBJ1-6, the V gene TRBV18, with 8 bases that match TRBD1. Material for sequencing was PBMCs. The receptor comes from a middle-aged woman in good health and CMV-seronegative. CDR3 coding DNA: TGTGCCAGCTCACCAAGGACAGGGAGCAATAATTCACCCCTCCACTTT. Protein sequence: CASSPRTGSNNSPLHF.